This T cell receptor (beta chain) is from a study of T cell clonotyping in hematopoietic cell transplantation (dated by TCRdb to 2020 to 2022). Some background on the complete study: In the study, over a hundred blood samples were gathered from 30 to 40 consecutive transplant recipients and their related donors. Recruitment of patients was conducted between late 2015 and January 2017, and follow-up was continued until late 2020 or death.

The time point label here, explained by the study, means: 180 days after allo-HCT. Blood from recipients was drawn about 28 days before transplant and again at days 30, 100 and 180 after transplant. Nuclei Lysis Solution was used to extract genomic DNA from fresh or cryopreserved unfractionated peripheral blood mononuclear cells. The CDR3, cysteine through phenylalanine, is 15 amino acids long. Only CDR3 DNA remains: 45 bases, in frame from the first base. CDR1 and CDR2, per the germline V gene, are MNHNS and SASEGT. At the junction V is shortened by 11 bases and J by 0 bases, with 14 bases in between. Beyond this particular receptor, the publication reports: Just a small fraction of recipient repertoires overlapped with donor repertoires, and more than 97% appeared de novo at the given depth. After transplant, TCR diversity in recipients dropped, and pathologically expanded clonotypes climbed progressively between day 30 and day 180. Sample size was limited, and cells were not sorted, so CD4 and CD8 repertoire contributions could not be separated. Broader TCR repertoire diversity after transplant was predicted by Inverse Simpson Index values from donors and from recipients before transplant.

This clone was counted between two and nine times. Its antigen is unknown. Per-base qualities were not stored, and no clone one base away is much larger. With the immunoSEQ assay, which is a bias-controlled multiplex PCR relying on V- and J-specific primers, TCR beta CDR3 regions were amplified from genomic DNA. In a second PCR step, the CDR3 amplicons were tagged with a proprietary barcode plus Illumina adapter sequences. CDR3 libraries were sequenced on an Illumina MiSeq instrument. Processing in the source paper ran as follows. immunoSEQ Analyzer 3.0 was used for export and quality control, with R Bioconductor and Immunarch used for downstream analyses. Only productive rearrangements in the normalized downsampled data set went into calculating the repertoire metrics. In the normalized cohort, clonotypes with more than 5 templates were defined as pathologically expanded. Repertoire diversity was measured with the Inverse Simpson Index. CMV-specificity analyses were carried out on the non-normalized data set to capture all clonotypes. The table was pulled from immuneACCESS by TCRdb, which kept in-frame rearrangements only. Such tables lose some clones; where checked, under half of the loss comes from unresolved V genes, and the rest has no known cause. The V and J calls and clone size come from that table; D and trimming were worked out from the DNA. The sample yields roughly 4,600 clones; 15% to 20% were counted once. The ten top clones hold over 20% of the sample.

The sequence is built from TRBV6-1 and TRBJ2-6; 5 matching bases give a weak D call of TRBD2. The material was PBMCs, obtained 180 days after allogeneic stem cell transplant. The clonotype originates from a male patient under 35 who had an allogeneic stem cell transplant, so the T cells may come from the graft donor. Some clones in this sample may be carry-over from other donors' samples. The DNA sequence reads TGTGCCGGCACACAAGGGAGCTCTGGGGCCAACGTCCTGACTTTC. The encoded protein is CAGTQGSSGANVLTF.